Following are 29 T cell receptor beta chains from one sample sequenced in a study of cytomegalovirus exposure and HLA in healthy donors. PCR primers comprised 60 Vbeta and 13 Jbeta primers. Some clones are missing from TCRdb's copy, which holds only in-frame ones; the method was immunoSEQ multiplex PCR. The sample lists 80,000 or so clones, approximately 60% occurring once. Sequences were obtained from PBMCs. These receptors all come from a male donor in good health and CMV-seropositive.

This chain links TRBV7-9 with TRBJ2-5, with 9 bases aligning to TRBD2. The CDR3 has 13 residues. Germline values: CDR1 SEHNR, CDR2 FQNEAQ (reference sequence). V shed 5 bases, J shed 5 bases, and the junction held 3 bases outside the gene matches. CDR3 sequence reads: CASSGSGRETQYF. The CDR3, as DNA: TGTGCCAGCAGCGGAAGCGGGAGGGAGACCCAGTACTTC.

This clone came up once. The rearrangement uses TRBV6-5 and TRBJ2-7; 7 positions match TRBD2. The CDR3 has 15 residues. The germline CDR1 and CDR2 sequences are MNHEY and SVGAGI. V lost 6 bases and J lost 2; bases outside the gene matches: 10. For the CDR3, the DNA is TGTGCCAGCAGATCCGCAGGGAGGGCGGCCTACGAGCAGTACTTC. Translation gives CASRSAGRAAYEQYF.

The J gene is TRBJ1-1, the V gene TRBV30; D remains unclear. CDR1 is GTSNPN and CDR2 is SVGIG in the germline V gene (reference sequence). The CDR3 contains 14 residues. V dropped 2 bases and J dropped 3 bases, with 13 bases sitting between them. CDR3 DNA: TGTGCCTGGAGTAGCGGGATAAGGGACACTGAAGCTTTCTTT. Encoded protein: CAWSSGIRDTEAFF.

This clone came up a few times. The gene calls are TRBV30 and TRBJ2-1; 11 positions match TRBD1. CDR1 and CDR2 (germline): GTSNPN, SVGIG (reference sequence). The CDR3 totals 14 residues. The V and J ends lost 1 base and 4 bases, in that order; junction bases with no gene match: 0. The CDR3 nucleotides read TGTGCCTGGAGTGGGGACAGGGGGTACAATGAGCAGTTCTTC. Translating gives CAWSGDRGYNEQFF.

The V gene is TRBV2, the J gene TRBJ2-5; 7 bases align to TRBD1. Matching the DNA end better, TRBJ2-7 makes the J call doubtful. The length of the CDR3 is 15 residues. The germline CDR1 and CDR2 sequences are SNHLY and FYNNEI. The CDR3 protein is CASSVWGTESYEQYF. DNA of the CDR3: TGTGCCAGCAGTGTATGGGGGACAGAATCCTACGAGCAGTACTTC.

The V call is TRBV4-1, the J call TRBJ1-2, with 10 bases lining up with TRBD1. The V gene end was trimmed by 0 bases and the J gene end by 0 bases; junction bases not matched to a gene: 7. The CDR3 is made up of 18 amino acids. Germline assignment: CDR1 MGHRA and CDR2 YSYEKL. DNA for the CDR3: TGCGCCAGCAGCCAAGATGGGACAGGGGACTATACTAACTATGGCTACACCTTC. It yields the protein CASSQDGTGDYTNYGYTF.

The genes are TRBV6-5 and TRBJ1-1, with D unclear. V lost 7 bases and J 4 bases, leaving 16 bases between the germline ends. Germline CDR1 reads MNHEY; CDR2 reads SVGAGI. The CDR3 covers 14 residues. In DNA, the CDR3 is TGTGCCAGCATTCCCGGAGGTTGGGGCACTGAAGCTTTCTTT. Translation: CASIPGGWGTEAFF.

This clone has just a few counts. The chain recombines TRBV7-9 with TRBJ1-4, with 7 bases fitting TRBD1. Germline CDR1 SEHNR, CDR2 FQNEAQ (reference sequence). The J segment lost 2 bases and the V segment lost 3 bases, leaving 9 bases of the junction unmatched. The CDR3 is 17 amino acids. The CDR3 DNA reads TGTGCCAGCAGCTTTACGGGACAGTCCAGCACTAATGAAAAACTGTTTTTT. Translation gives CASSFTGQSSTNEKLFF.

The V and J genes are TRBV29-1 and TRBJ2-2; TRBD1 matches at 10 bases. Germline V CDR1 and CDR2: SQVTM, ANQGSEA. The CDR3 runs to 15 residues. CDR3 in DNA: TGCAACCGGGACAGGGGACCCCTGAACACCGGGGAGCTGTTTTTT. It codes for CNRDRGPLNTGELFF.

This rearrangement joins TRBV11-2 to TRBJ2-7; 7 bases line up with TRBD1. Germline V lookup: CDR1 SGHAT, CDR2 FQNNGV. V trimming: 2 bases; J trimming: 1 base; junction bases outside the gene matches: 8. The CDR3 runs to 16 residues. The CDR3 sequence: CASSLLQGPVSYEQYF. The CDR3 DNA is TGTGCCAGCAGCTTACTACAGGGGCCCGTTTCCTACGAGCAGTACTTC.

This chain connects TRBV27 to TRBJ1-3; 7 bases are shared with TRBD1. Germline V CDR1 and CDR2: MNHEY, SMNVEV (reference sequence). V dropped 2 bases and J dropped 2; count of bases not matched to a gene: 3. This CDR3 comprises 15 residues. The CDR3 here is CASSLIQGTGNTIYF. CDR3 in DNA: TGTGCCAGCAGTTTAATACAGGGGACTGGAAACACCATATATTTT.

The chain uses TRBV19 and TRBJ2-2; D perhaps matches TRBD2 (7 bases). Deletions cut 6 bases from V and 2 bases from J, with 10 bases between. CDR3 length: 14 amino acids. Per the germline V gene, CDR1 is LNHDA and CDR2 is SQIVND (reference sequence). CDR3 in amino acids: CASSGGPNTGELFF. CDR3 DNA: TGTGCCAGTAGCGGGGGGCCAAACACCGGGGAGCTGTTTTTT.

The V and J genes are TRBV28 and TRBJ1-2, with D maybe TRBD1 (6 bases). Germline CDR1 MDHEN, CDR2 SYDVKM. Trimming pared 2 bases from V and 2 bases from J, leaving 12 bases between. The CDR3 is 15 amino acids. The DNA for the CDR3 is TGTGCCAGCAGTTTAGTCCACAGGGTGAACTATGGCTACACCTTC. This translates into CASSLVHRVNYGYTF.

The chain employs TRBV7-2 and TRBJ1-5, with a tentative D call TRBD1 (6 bases). The CDR3 consists of 14 residues. Trimming pared 4 bases from V and 4 bases from J, leaving 11 bases between. From germline, CDR1 is SGHTA and CDR2 FQGNSA. This CDR3 is CASSSQGTNQPQHF. CDR3 coding DNA: TGTGCCAGCAGCTCTCAGGGGACAAATCAGCCCCAGCATTTT. Drawing the rest from reference TRBV7-2 and TRBJ1-5, the complete variable domain is GAGVSQSPSNKVTEKGKDVELRCDPISGHTALYWYRQSLGQGLEFLIYFQGNSAPDKSGLPSDRFSAERTGGSVSTLTIQRTQQEDSAVYLCASSSQGTNQPQHFGDGTRLSIL.

This clone was observed a few times. The J gene is TRBJ2-3, the V gene TRBV29-1, with 9 nucleotides matching TRBD1. The CDR3 totals 14 residues. V lost 6 bases, J lost 5 bases, and 9 bases stayed unmatched. Germline assignment: CDR1 SQVTM and CDR2 ANQGSEA. Written as DNA, the CDR3 is TGCAGCGTGGCGAACAGGGGGCGCGTAGATACGCAGTATTTT. Its protein product is CSVANRGRVDTQYF.

The chain has TRBV30 and TRBJ1-2; 7 nucleotides agree with TRBD1. The CDR3 is 14 amino acids. Unmatched junction bases numbered 3, after V lost 0 bases and J lost 2 bases. In germline, CDR1 is GTSNPN, CDR2 SVGIG (reference sequence). The CDR3 bases are TGTGCCTGGAGTGTACCAGGGGGGAACTATGGCTACACCTTC. Protein sequence: CAWSVPGGNYGYTF.

This chain uses TRBV4-2 with TRBJ2-3; 8 bases align to TRBD2. CDR1 is LGHNA, CDR2 YNFKEQ, per germline. The CDR3 has 16 residues. After removal of 2 bases from V and 5 bases from J, the junction contained 9 bases not matched to a gene. Here the CDR3 reads CASSQNRGLVLDTQYF. CDR3 coding DNA: TGTGCCAGCAGCCAAAACCGGGGACTAGTACTAGATACGCAGTATTTT.

The V and J genes are TRBV14 and TRBJ2-3, with TRBD2 matching 7 bases. V shed 4 bases, J shed 1 base, and the junction held 8 bases outside the gene matches. The CDR3 extends over 16 amino acids. Germline V gene sequence: CDR1 SGHDN, CDR2 FVKESK. The CDR3: CASSPHGAGGTDTQYF. Here the CDR3 DNA reads TGTGCCAGCAGCCCACACGGGGCGGGGGGCACAGATACGCAGTATTTT.

This chain connects TRBV19 to TRBJ2-1; D unclear. CDR1 and CDR2 from the germline V gene are LNHDA and SQIVND (reference sequence). Trimming removed 8 bases at V and 5 bases at J, with 16 bases between. The CDR3 extends over 14 amino acids. In nucleotides, the CDR3 is TGTGCCAGTGGAGAACGGCTCCCTAACAATGAGCAGTTCTTC. Translation gives CASGERLPNNEQFF.

This clone was seen a handful of times. This chain links TRBV18 with TRBJ2-1; tentatively, D is TRBD1 (6 bases). The germline CDR1 and CDR2 sequences are KGHSH and LQKENI. The CDR3 is 14 amino acids. V lost 3 bases, J lost 6 bases, and 12 bases lay in between. The CDR3 loop reads CASSPETGFNEQFF. CDR3 DNA: TGTGCCAGCTCACCTGAGACAGGCTTCAATGAGCAGTTCTTC.

The rearrangement joins TRBV5-1 to TRBJ1-2, with TRBD1 identical over 9 bases. CDR3 length: 15 amino acids. The germline CDR1 and CDR2 sequences are SGHRS and YFSETQ. V lost 0 bases, J lost 8 bases, and 8 bases stayed unmatched. The CDR3 is CASSLAGTGIEGYTF. Here the CDR3 DNA reads TGCGCCAGCAGCTTGGCCGGGACAGGGATCGAAGGCTACACCTTC. The full variable domain, in which reference TRBV5-1 and TRBJ1-2 provide the parts outside the CDR3, is KAGVTQTPRYLIKTRGQQVTLSCSPISGHRSVSWYQQTPGQGLQFLFEYFSETQRNKGNFPGRFSGRQFSNSRSEMNVSTLELGDSALYLCASSLAGTGIEGYTFGSGTRLTVV.

This chain joins TRBV7-2 and TRBJ1-4, with a possible D match to TRBD1 (6 bases). Germline loops: CDR1 SGHTA, CDR2 FQGNSA. The CDR3 has 14 residues. Trimming left V 3 bases short and J 8 bases short, with 13 bases between. The DNA of the CDR3 is TGTGCCAGCAGCTTTGCGGGGGCTGGGGAAAAACTGTTTTTT. This gives the protein CASSFAGAGEKLFF.

The rearrangement joins TRBV29-1 to TRBJ2-6; 9 bases align to TRBD2. Trimming took 6 bases from V and 0 from J; bases not matched to a gene: 6. The CDR3 length is 16 residues. The germline CDR1 and CDR2 sequences are SQVTM and ANQGSEA. CDR3 region: CSVSSGARSGANVLTF. The DNA of the CDR3 is TGCAGCGTCTCTAGCGGGGCGCGCTCTGGGGCCAACGTCCTGACTTTC.

The V gene is TRBV30, the J gene TRBJ2-5; D possibly corresponds to TRBD2 (5 bases). The CDR3 has 12 residues. Per the germline V gene, CDR1 is GTSNPN and CDR2 is SVGIG (reference sequence). V shed 2 bases and J shed 4 bases, with 8 bases lying between them. In DNA form, the CDR3 reads TGTGCCTGGAGTCGAGGAGGAGAGACCCAGTACTTC. This translates into CAWSRGGETQYF. Complete variable domain (other parts from reference TRBV30 and TRBJ2-5): SQTIHQWPATLVQPVGSPLSLECTVEGTSNPNLYWYRQAAGRGLQLLFYSVGIGQISSEVPQNLSASRPQDRQFILSSKKLLLSDSGFYLCAWSRGGETQYFGPGTRLLVL.

This rearrangement joins TRBV28 to TRBJ2-5, with 11 bases that match TRBD2. CDR3 length: 17 amino acids. Germline-derived CDR1 and CDR2 are MDHEN and SYDVKM. After removal of 7 bases from V and 5 bases from J, the junction contained 15 bases not matched to a gene. CDR3 nucleotide sequence: TGTGCCAGCACCCTTGAGAGGACTAGCGGGTACCGGGAGACCCAGTACTTC. As protein: CASTLERTSGYRETQYF.

This sequence joins TRBV5-4 and TRBJ1-1, with 8 bases identical to TRBD1. This CDR3 is 15 amino acids long. The V gene end was trimmed by 0 bases and the J gene end by 4 bases; junction bases not matched to a gene: 5. The germline V gene encodes CDR1 SGHNT and CDR2 YYREEE (reference sequence). The CDR3 is CASSLGGTGGTEAFF. The CDR3 nucleotides are TGTGCCAGCAGCTTGGGCGGCACAGGGGGCACTGAAGCTTTCTTT.

The chain carries TRBV30 and TRBJ1-6; 8 positions agree with TRBD1. The ends lost 0 bases at V and 8 bases at J; junction bases unmatched: 27. CDR1 and CDR2 from the germline V gene are GTSNPN and SVGIG (reference sequence). CDR3 size: 22 residues. Written as DNA, the CDR3 is TGTGCCTGGAGTGTATGGGGCCAGGCGGACAGGGCTGAGGGGTTAGGCGATTCACCCCTCCACTTT. This codes for CAWSVWGQADRAEGLGDSPLHF.

This clone occurred a few times. The chain couples TRBV29-1 to TRBJ2-7; 7 bases line up with TRBD2. With V trimmed by 4 bases and J by 4 bases, 4 bases remained unmatched. The germline gives CDR1 SQVTM, CDR2 ANQGSEA. The CDR3 is 12 residues long. CDR3 DNA sequence: TGCAGCGTTGTCGGGACTATTTACGAGCAGTACTTC. It encodes CSVVGTIYEQYF.

The V and J genes are TRBV27 and TRBJ2-1; D perhaps matches TRBD2 (7 bases). This CDR3 has 15 residues. V gave up 2 bases and J gave up 10 bases, with 18 bases separating them. The germline V gene encodes CDR1 MNHEY and CDR2 SMNVEV (reference sequence). The CDR3 here is CASSLAGDKGGEQFF. The CDR3 DNA sequence: TGTGCCAGCAGTTTAGCGGGAGATAAGGGGGGGGAGCAGTTCTTC.